Listed below are T cell receptor beta chains from one sample, sequenced in a study of blood T cell repertoires in COVID-19. TCRdb's copy holds only in-frame clones and misses some; the assay was immunoSEQ multiplex PCR. Found here are over 200,000 clones, approximately 84% of them singletons; the top ten hold about 14%. Sequencing used PBMCs or T cells enriched from blood (not recorded which). The receptors derive from a man younger than 35 who had recovered from COVID-19. Both conserved end residues are part of each CDR3. The D gene is left open where the match is weak. Rows give clone size only sometimes, using once, few, many, or a class for an expanded clone.

TRBJ1-5	TRBV6-5	NA	NA	CASSWTTNSNQPQHF	TGTGCCAGCAGTTGGACAACGAATAGCAATCAGCCCCAGCATTTT
TRBJ1-1	TRBV12-3/TRBV12-4	NA	NA	CASAEQGDTEAFF	TGTGCCAGCGCGGAACAGGGTGACACTGAAGCTTTCTTT
TRBJ1-1	TRBV30	NA	NA	CAWSVMAADEAFF	TGTGCCTGGAGTGTAATGGCGGCGGATGAAGCTTTCTTT
TRBJ1-5	TRBV4-1	few	NA	CASSTTGSRNQPQHF	TGCGCCAGCAGCACAACAGGGTCGCGCAATCAGCCCCAGCATTTT
TRBJ2-1	TRBV6-1	NA	NA	CASSEYRERNEQFF	TGTGCCAGCAGTGAATACAGGGAAAGAAATGAGCAGTTCTTC
TRBJ2-5	TRBV9	NA	TRBD1	CASSSGQGGETQYF	TGTGCCAGCAGCTCCGGACAGGGGGGAGAGACCCAGTACTTC
TRBJ2-5	TRBV20-1	NA	NA	CSASKQLWETQYF	TGCAGTGCTAGTAAACAGCTGTGGGAGACCCAGTACTTC
TRBJ2-5	TRBV5-4	NA	TRBD1	CASSLKQGARETQYF	TGTGCCAGCAGCTTAAAACAGGGGGCCAGGGAGACCCAGTACTTC
TRBJ2-7	TRBV10-3	NA	NA	CAISDYRYEQYF	TGTGCCATCAGCGACTACCGATACGAGCAGTACTTC
TRBJ2-3	TRBV9	NA	TRBD2	CASTPGGTDTQYF	TGTGCCAGCACCCCGGGAGGGACAGATACGCAGTATTTT
TRBJ1-3	TRBV2	once	TRBD1	CASMDRAGNTIYF	TGTGCCAGCATGGACAGGGCCGGAAACACCATATATTTT
TRBJ1-1	TRBV9	NA	NA	CASSVEGRANTEAFF	TGTGCCAGCAGCGTAGAGGGCAGGGCGAACACTGAAGCTTTCTTT
TRBJ2-1	TRBV7-9	NA	TRBD2	CASKAKSLAEKDNEQFF	TGTGCCAGCAAAGCCAAGTCCCTAGCGGAAAAGGACAATGAGCAGTTCTTC
TRBJ2-7	TRBV5-6	NA	NA	CASSLSLASYEQYF	TGTGCCAGCAGCTTGAGCTTAGCCTCCTACGAGCAGTACTTC
TRBJ1-2	TRBV29-1	once	NA	CSVERGGEFGYTF	TGCAGCGTTGAAAGGGGCGGAGAGTTTGGCTACACCTTC
TRBJ2-7	TRBV7-8	NA	NA	CASSIRYSGHEQYF	TGTGCCAGCAGCATAAGATATTCCGGTCACGAGCAGTACTTC
TRBJ1-1	TRBV7-8	few	TRBD1	CASSLQGQKAFF	TGTGCCAGCAGCTTACAGGGACAGAAAGCTTTCTTT
TRBJ1-5	TRBV3-1/TRBV3-2	NA	TRBD1	CASSQGTGGDQPQHF	TGTGCCAGCAGCCAAGGGACAGGGGGCGATCAGCCCCAGCATTTT
TRBJ1-5	TRBV19	NA	NA	CASSLGQEGNQPQHF	TGTGCCAGTAGCCTAGGACAAGAGGGCAATCAGCCCCAGCATTTT
TRBJ1-3	TRBV19	NA	TRBD1	CASIRGGFSGNTIYF	TGTGCCAGTATCCGAGGGGGCTTCTCTGGAAACACCATATATTTT
TRBJ1-6	TRBV24-1	NA	TRBD1	CATSDAQGGVLHF	TGTGCCACCAGTGATGCACAGGGGGGGGTCCTCCACTTT
TRBJ2-2	TRBV5-3	NA	NA	CARSSQGNTGELFF	TGTGCCAGAAGCTCACAGGGTAACACCGGGGAGCTGTTTTTT
TRBJ1-3	TRBV5-1	NA	TRBD1	CASSVGQGAFGNTIYF	TGCGCCAGCAGCGTGGGACAGGGCGCGTTTGGAAACACCATATATTTT
TRBJ1-3	TRBV5-1	NA	TRBD1	CASSYQGDTIYF	TGCGCCAGCAGTTACCAGGGGGACACCATATATTTT
TRBJ1-2	TRBV7-8	few	TRBD1	CASSPRTGASGYTF	TGTGCCAGCAGCCCAAGGACAGGGGCAAGTGGCTACACCTTC
TRBJ2-2	TRBV7-9	few	NA	CASSLTGPSGELFF	TGTGCCAGCAGCTTAACAGGGCCCTCCGGGGAGCTGTTTTTT
TRBJ1-2	TRBV29-1	NA	NA	CSVEYGSGGYTF	TGCAGCGTTGAATACGGCAGCGGTGGCTACACCTTC
TRBJ1-3	TRBV9	NA	TRBD1	CASSGRQGTYGNTIYF	TGTGCCAGCAGCGGACGACAGGGAACCTATGGAAACACCATATATTTT
TRBJ2-3	TRBV29-1	NA	TRBD2	CSASGGFTDTQYF	TGCAGCGCTAGCGGGGGATTCACAGATACGCAGTATTTT
TRBJ2-1	TRBV9	NA	TRBD2	CASSVEAGGRNEQFF	TGTGCCAGCAGCGTAGAAGCGGGGGGGCGGAATGAGCAGTTCTTC
TRBJ2-5	TRBV7-8	once	TRBD1	CASSPGQTQETQYF	TGTGCCAGCAGCCCGGGACAGACCCAAGAGACCCAGTACTTC
TRBJ2-7	TRBV30	NA	NA	CATAVGTARGEQYF	TGTGCCACGGCAGTAGGGACTGCGCGGGGCGAGCAGTACTTC
TRBJ2-1	TRBV11-3	NA	TRBD1	CASSLVIGQGYYEQFF	TGTGCCAGCAGCTTAGTTATCGGACAGGGATATTATGAGCAGTTCTTC
TRBJ1-6	TRBV2	NA	NA	CASSVTPNTGLALNSPLHF	TGTGCCAGCAGCGTAACTCCCAATACAGGGCTAGCTTTAAATTCACCCCTCCACTTT
TRBJ1-1	TRBV3-1/TRBV3-2	NA	NA	CASSQSSEAFF	TGTGCCAGCAGCCAGTCATCTGAAGCTTTCTTT
TRBJ2-1	TRBV19	NA	NA	CASSLWTGNEQFF	TGTGCCAGTAGTTTATGGACGGGGAATGAGCAGTTCTTC
TRBJ2-5	TRBV2	NA	TRBD2	CASSDQRGYEETQYF	TGTGCCAGCAGTGACCAGCGGGGGTACGAAGAGACCCAGTACTTC
TRBJ2-3	TRBV2	NA	NA	CASSEEGNFGADTQYF	TGTGCCAGCAGTGAGGAAGGGAACTTCGGGGCAGATACGCAGTATTTT
TRBJ1-1	TRBV6-5	NA	TRBD1	CASTSLTGEDTEAFF	TGTGCCAGCACCTCTCTCACAGGGGAGGACACTGAAGCTTTCTTT
TRBJ1-3	TRBV6-5	NA	TRBD1	CASRETGTGNTIYF	TGTGCCAGCAGAGAGACAGGGACTGGAAACACCATATATTTT
TRBJ2-7	TRBV2	few	NA	CASREGRGFSEQYF	TGTGCCAGCCGGGAAGGCAGGGGATTCAGCGAGCAGTACTTC
TRBJ2-1	TRBV19	NA	TRBD2	CASSMGTGRVTYNEQFF	TGTGCCAGTAGTATGGGGACCGGGAGGGTCACCTACAATGAGCAGTTCTTC
TRBJ1-2	TRBV5-1	once	NA	CASSLVGLQGYTF	TGCGCCAGCAGCTTGGTAGGACTCCAGGGCTACACCTTC